The next 31 T cell receptor beta chains were all read from a single sample in a study of cytomegalovirus exposure and HLA in healthy donors. The PCR used 60 Vbeta and 13 Jbeta primers. Repertoires were generated with immunoSEQ multiplex PCR, while TCRdb's copy carries only in-frame clones and drops some. This sample has about 160,000 clones; 70% to 80% occur once, and the top ten carry roughly 1.2%. Material: PBMCs. All receptors come from a woman in her 50s in good health and CMV-seronegative.

There are a few counts of this clone. The chain joins TRBV5-5 to TRBJ1-6; D not resolved. This CDR3 contains 15 residues. Trimming removed 0 bases at V and 7 bases at J, with 11 bases between. CDR1 and CDR2 (germline): SGHKS, YYEKEE (reference sequence). CDR3 amino acids: CASSLGTLNNSPLHF. The CDR3 nucleotides are TGTGCCAGCAGCTTGGGTACTCTAAACAATTCACCCCTCCACTTT.

This rearrangement joins TRBV5-4 to TRBJ2-3; 9 nucleotides align to TRBD2. The CDR3 has 16 residues. V was clipped by 4 bases and J by 4 bases; unmatched bases: 10. Germline lookup yields CDR1 SGHNT and CDR2 YYREEE (reference sequence). CDR3 DNA sequence: TGTGCCAGCAGCCCCGGGGGCGGGAGGGCCGCAGATACGCAGTATTTT. Its protein is CASSPGGGRAADTQYF.

This clone was observed a handful of times. The chain joins TRBV5-4 to TRBJ2-2; D remains ambiguous. V was trimmed by 3 bases and J by 3 bases, leaving 3 bases between them. CDR3 size: 12 residues. CDR1 and CDR2 (germline): SGHNT, YYREEE (reference sequence). In nucleotides, the CDR3 is TGTGCCAGCAGCTCCTACACCGGGGAGCTGTTTTTT. Its translation is CASSSYTGELFF.

The table lists this clone with a count of one. The chain carries TRBV11-2 and TRBJ2-2; D is undetermined. Per the germline V gene, CDR1 is SGHAT and CDR2 is FQNNGV. This CDR3 contains 13 residues. V gave up 5 bases and J gave up 2 bases, with 6 bases separating them. The CDR3 is CASSPSNTGELFF. For the CDR3, the DNA is TGTGCCAGCAGCCCCAGTAACACCGGGGAGCTGTTTTTT.

J is TRBJ2-3 and V is TRBV5-1; 7 positions agree with TRBD2. The CDR3 consists of 16 residues. The germline V gene has CDR1 SGHRS and CDR2 YFSETQ. Trimming cost V 0 bases and J 6 bases; bases outside gene matches: 10. CDR3 region: CASSLARAGLGDTQYF. The DNA of the CDR3 is TGCGCCAGCAGCTTGGCCAGAGCGGGACTTGGGGATACGCAGTATTTT.

The chain is built from TRBV19 and TRBJ2-2; D unresolved. Trimming took off 4 bases at V and 8 bases at J, with 2 bases between the two ends. Looked up from germline, CDR1 is LNHDA and CDR2 is SQIVND (reference sequence). This CDR3 region has 10 residues. The CDR3 protein is CASSTGELFF. The CDR3 DNA is TGTGCCAGTAGTACTGGGGAGCTGTTTTTT.

J is TRBJ2-4 and V is TRBV2; D may be TRBD1 (5 bases). Germline V gene sequence: CDR1 SNHLY, CDR2 FYNNEI. The CDR3 is made up of 16 amino acids. The V end was cut by 4 bases, the J end by 0 bases, with 13 bases between. CDR3 DNA sequence: TGTGCCAGCAGTGGTCGGACAAATCTAGCCAAAAACATTCAGTACTTC. Translated: CASSGRTNLAKNIQYF.

This CDR3 reads CASSQDEGATGKLFF. The CDR3 bases are TGTGCCAGCAGCCAAGATGAGGGGGCTACGGGAAAACTGTTTTTT. The chain recombines TRBV4-2 with TRBJ1-4; 7 nucleotides agree with TRBD1. The trim removed 0 bases at V and 10 bases at J, leaving 8 bases unmatched. Germline V lookup: CDR1 LGHNA, CDR2 YNFKEQ. CDR3 length: 15 residues.

The rearrangement uses TRBV6-5 and TRBJ1-3; possibly TRBD1 for D (5 bases). V was cut by 6 bases and J by 7 bases, with 13 bases left in between. The germline CDR1 and CDR2 sequences are MNHEY and SVGAGI. The CDR3 is made up of 13 amino acids. The CDR3 DNA sequence: TGTGCCAGCAGAACACAGGTTCTGAACACCATATATTTT. Translation gives CASRTQVLNTIYF.

J is TRBJ1-5 and V is TRBV28, with 9 bases lining up with TRBD1. With V trimmed by 3 bases and J by 2 bases, 8 bases remained unmatched. The CDR3 extends over 17 amino acids. Germline CDR1 reads MDHEN; CDR2 reads SYDVKM. The CDR3 DNA follows: TGTGCCAGCAGTTTGTCACAGGGGGCGCGGGGCAATCAGCCCCAGCATTTT. Amino acid sequence: CASSLSQGARGNQPQHF.

This rearrangement joins TRBV14 to TRBJ2-7; 9 bases align to TRBD1. The CDR3 totals 15 residues. V lost 2 bases to trimming and J lost 9 bases; unmatched junction nucleotides: 11. Germline CDR1 reads SGHDN; CDR2 reads FVKESK. The CDR3 here is CASSQTGTGSLLQYF. CDR3 nucleotides: TGTGCCAGCAGCCAAACCGGGACAGGGAGCCTTTTGCAGTACTTC. Combining the CDR3 with reference TRBV14 and TRBJ2-7 gives the whole variable domain EAGVTQFPSHSVIEKGQTVTLRCDPISGHDNLYWYRRVMGKEIKFLLHFVKESKQDESGMPNNRFLAERTGGTYSTLKVQPAELEDSGVYFCASSQTGTGSLLQYFGPGTRLTVT.

This clone was seen just once. Here the CDR3 reads CASGLAGGPPPDTQYF. The CDR3 nucleotides read TGTGCCAGCGGACTAGCGGGGGGGCCTCCCCCAGATACGCAGTATTTT. The chain is built from TRBV7-9 and TRBJ2-3; TRBD2 matches at 15 bases. CDR3 size: 16 residues. Germline V gene sequence: CDR1 SEHNR, CDR2 FQNEAQ (reference sequence). Trimming removed 8 bases from V and 4 bases from J; junction bases left unmatched: 7.

The V gene is TRBV9, the J gene TRBJ2-7; D ambiguous. Between the trimmed V and J ends, which lost 4 bases and 3 bases, there was a span of 17 bases. Germline V gene lookup returns CDR1 SGDLS and CDR2 YYNGEE. CDR3 size: 15 residues. CDR3 residues: CASSPSPADNYEQYF. CDR3 DNA: TGTGCCAGCAGCCCATCCCCGGCGGATAACTACGAGCAGTACTTC.

This clone was seen a single time. This chain links TRBV27 with TRBJ2-7; D possibly corresponds to TRBD1 (6 bases). Germline V lookup: CDR1 MNHEY, CDR2 SMNVEV (reference sequence). The CDR3 length is 17 residues. V lost 1 base, J lost 9 bases, and 25 bases lay in between. This chain's CDR3 is CASSLFGTLDSLTGQYF. The CDR3 coding sequence is TGTGCCAGCAGTTTATTCGGAACACTGGACAGCCTGACGGGGCAGTACTTC.

CDR3 region: CASSYRDSPLHF. DNA for the CDR3: TGTGCCAGCAGTTACAGGGATTCACCCCTCCACTTT. The gene calls are TRBV28 and TRBJ1-6, with D possibly being TRBD1 (6 bases). Germline values: CDR1 MDHEN, CDR2 SYDVKM. The CDR3 spans 12 residues. V was clipped by 4 bases and J by 8 bases, with 6 bases between them.

This chain uses TRBV27 with TRBJ2-1, with 7 bases fitting TRBD2. Germline V gene lookup returns CDR1 MNHEY and CDR2 SMNVEV (reference sequence). The V and J ends lost 6 bases and 9 bases, in that order; junction bases with no gene match: 11. This CDR3 region has 14 residues. CDR3 sequence (DNA): TGTGCCAGCAGCAGGGCGGGAGCCTGGGGTGAGCAGTTCTTC. Its translation: CASSRAGAWGEQFF.

The chain uses TRBV4-1 and TRBJ1-2, with D possibly being TRBD1 (6 bases). The germline CDR1 and CDR2 sequences are MGHRA and YSYEKL. V was pared by 4 bases and J by 4 bases, with 16 bases between. The CDR3 length is 15 residues. CDR3 sequence reads: CASSLPGQVAYGYTF. In DNA, the CDR3 is TGCGCCAGCAGCCTACCGGGACAAGTCGCCTATGGCTACACCTTC.

There are a few counts of this clone. J is TRBJ2-7 and V is TRBV28; a weak D match, TRBD2 (5 bases). CDR1 and CDR2 (germline): MDHEN, SYDVKM. Between the trimmed V and J ends, which lost 2 bases and 2 bases, there was a span of 10 bases. This CDR3 is built from 14 residues. CDR3 loop: CASSLGGQAYEQYF. The CDR3 bases are TGTGCCAGCAGTTTAGGAGGCCAAGCCTACGAGCAGTACTTC.

This chain links TRBV9 with TRBJ2-3; 14 nucleotides line up with TRBD2. V lost 3 bases, J lost 9 bases, and 6 bases stayed unmatched. Germline CDR1 reads SGDLS; CDR2 reads YYNGEE. The CDR3 contains 15 residues. The CDR3 reads CASSEGTSGGLTQYF. CDR3 sequence (DNA): TGTGCCAGCAGCGAAGGGACTAGCGGGGGCCTAACGCAGTATTTT. The variable domain in full, completed from reference TRBV9 and TRBJ2-3, reads DSGVTQTPKHLITATGQRVTLRCSPRSGDLSVYWYQQSLDQGLQFLIQYYNGEERAKGNILERFSAQQFPDLHSELNLSSLELGDSALYFCASSEGTSGGLTQYFGPGTRLTVL.

The V gene is TRBV23-1, the J gene TRBJ2-5; 7 bases align to TRBD1. TRBV23-1 is an ORF, with its function uncertain. V lost 0 bases, J lost 5 bases, and 9 bases stayed unmatched. The CDR3 is made up of 16 amino acids. CDR3 nucleotides: TGCGCCAGCAGTCAATCAGTTACAGGGGCCGGGGAGACCCAGTACTTC. Translation gives CASSQSVTGAGETQYF.

V is TRBV14 and J is TRBJ1-2, with 9 bases aligning to TRBD1. The germline CDR1 and CDR2 sequences are SGHDN and FVKESK. This CDR3 has 15 residues. V was pared by 2 bases and J by 8 bases, with 9 bases of the junction left unmatched. The CDR3 region is CASSQHGTGNAGYTF. In nucleotides, the CDR3 is TGTGCCAGCAGCCAACATGGGACAGGGAATGCCGGCTACACCTTC.

V gene TRBV6-1 combines with J gene TRBJ1-2, with 7 positions matching TRBD1. This CDR3 comprises 14 residues. The V gene end was trimmed by 2 bases and the J gene end by 8 bases; junction bases not matched to a gene: 8. The germline gives CDR1 MNHNS, CDR2 SASEGT. CDR3 sequence reads: CASSEYRGREGYTF. Written as DNA, the CDR3 is TGTGCCAGCAGTGAATACAGGGGTCGGGAGGGCTACACCTTC.

The chain joins TRBV18 to TRBJ2-7; 9 bases fit TRBD1. Germline CDR1 is KGHSH and CDR2 is LQKENI. Trimming took 3 bases from V and 0 from J; bases not matched to a gene: 12. CDR3 length: 18 residues. Here the CDR3 DNA reads TGTGCCAGCTCACCTAAGAGGAGCGGGACAGGGCTCTCCTACGAGCAGTACTTC. Its protein is CASSPKRSGTGLSYEQYF. The full variable domain, in which reference TRBV18 and TRBJ2-7 provide the parts outside the CDR3, is NAGVMQNPRHLVRRRGQEARLRCSPMKGHSHVYWYRQLPEEGLKFMVYLQKENIIDESGMPKERFSAEFPKEGPSILRIQQVVRGDSAAYFCASSPKRSGTGLSYEQYFGPGTRLTVT.

This clone came up a few times. This sequence joins TRBV5-1 and TRBJ2-3, with a possible D match to TRBD2 (6 bases). V was cut by 3 bases and J by 0 bases, with 8 bases left in between. CDR1 and CDR2 from the germline V gene are SGHRS and YFSETQ. The CDR3 has 14 residues. The CDR3 DNA follows: TGCGCCAGCAGCTGGGACTCCAGCACAGATACGCAGTATTTT. Protein: CASSWDSSTDTQYF.

To note about this clone: One end of the junction varies from germline; a read error may be responsible. This rearrangement joins TRBV4-1 to TRBJ2-1, with 8 bases lining up with TRBD1. Germline-derived CDR1 and CDR2 are MGHRA and YSYEKL. CDR3 length: 17 residues. CDR3 DNA sequence: TGCGCCAGCAGCGAAGAGATGTCCAGGACAGGGTTAAATGAGCAGTTCTTC. The encoded protein is CASSEEMSRTGLNEQFF.

The chain links TRBV28 to TRBJ2-5; 12 bases map to TRBD2. The CDR3 has 13 residues. Germline V gives CDR1 MDHEN, CDR2 SYDVKM. After removal of 9 bases from V and 5 bases from J, the junction contained 4 bases not matched to a gene. The CDR3 bases are TGTGCCAGTAAGCTAGCGGGAGGGGAGACCCAGTACTTC. Its protein product is CASKLAGGETQYF.

The J gene is TRBJ1-5, the V gene TRBV5-8; 7 bases map to TRBD1. Germline V CDR1 and CDR2: SGHTS, YDEGEE. V lost 2 bases, J lost 7 bases, and 6 bases stayed unmatched. The CDR3 is made up of 14 amino acids. DNA of the CDR3: TGTGCCAGCAGCTTCACAGGGGCCTGGCAGCCCCAGCATTTT. Residues: CASSFTGAWQPQHF.

This clone was detected once. The V gene is TRBV5-1, the J gene TRBJ2-7; D uncertain. CDR3 size: 13 residues. Germline assignment: CDR1 SGHRS and CDR2 YFSETQ. The ends were cut back, 3 bases at V and 6 bases at J, with 13 bases in the middle. The CDR3 DNA follows: TGCGCCAGCAGCTACCCACATGGTTGCGAGCAGTACTTC. Its protein is CASSYPHGCEQYF.

The V call is TRBV6-5, the J call TRBJ1-1, with D unclear. This CDR3 has 15 amino acids. CDR1 MNHEY and CDR2 SVGAGI come from the germline V gene. V shed 0 bases and J shed 5 bases, with 13 bases lying between them. The CDR3 DNA sequence: TGTGCCAGCAGTTACTCGTGGGTTTCGGGAACTGAAGCTTTCTTT. Its protein product is CASSYSWVSGTEAFF.

This sequence joins TRBV27 and TRBJ2-7, with a possible D match to TRBD2 (5 bases). The V and J ends lost 5 bases and 7 bases respectively, with 24 bases between them. In germline, CDR1 is MNHEY, CDR2 SMNVEV (reference sequence). This CDR3 has 16 residues. CDR3 protein: CASSLLDTFRRREQYF. DNA for the CDR3: TGTGCCAGCAGTCTCTTAGACACCTTTCGCAGGAGGGAGCAGTACTTC.

This clone has only one observation. This chain joins TRBV7-6 and TRBJ1-3, with 7 positions matching TRBD1. Germline CDR1 reads SGHVS; CDR2 reads FNYEAQ. This CDR3 has 18 amino acids. Trimming cost V 2 bases and J 4 bases; bases outside gene matches: 14. The DNA for the CDR3 is TGTGCCAGCAGCTTATTTTCGGGACAGTCCTACATCGGAAACACCATATATTTT. It codes for CASSLFSGQSYIGNTIYF. The full variable domain, in which reference TRBV7-6 and TRBJ1-3 provide the parts outside the CDR3, is GAGVSQSPRYKVTKRGQDVALRCDPISGHVSLYWYRQALGQGPEFLTYFNYEAQQDKSGLPNDRFSAERPEGSISTLTIQRTEQRDSAMYRCASSLFSGQSYIGNTIYFGEGSWLTVV.